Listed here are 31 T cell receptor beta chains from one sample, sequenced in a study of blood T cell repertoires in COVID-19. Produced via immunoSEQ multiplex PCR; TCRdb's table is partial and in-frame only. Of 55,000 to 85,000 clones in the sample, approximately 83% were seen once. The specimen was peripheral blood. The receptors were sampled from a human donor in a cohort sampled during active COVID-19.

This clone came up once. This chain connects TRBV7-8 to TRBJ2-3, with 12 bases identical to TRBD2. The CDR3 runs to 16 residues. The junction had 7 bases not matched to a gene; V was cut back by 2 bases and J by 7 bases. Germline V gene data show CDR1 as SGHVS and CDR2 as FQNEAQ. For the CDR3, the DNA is TGTGCCAGCAGCTTACGGACTAGCGGGACAGGGTATACGCAGTATTTT. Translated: CASSLRTSGTGYTQYF.

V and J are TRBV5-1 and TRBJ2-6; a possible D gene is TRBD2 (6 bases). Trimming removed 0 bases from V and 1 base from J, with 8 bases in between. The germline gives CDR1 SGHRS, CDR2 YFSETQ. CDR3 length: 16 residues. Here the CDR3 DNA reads TGCGCCAGCAGCTTGGTGGGGGGATCTGGGGCCAACGTCCTGACTTTC. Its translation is CASSLVGGSGANVLTF.

DNA of the CDR3: TGCAGTGCTTTTAACAATGAGCAGTTCTTC. Translation gives CSAFNNEQFF. The chain joins TRBV20-1 to TRBJ2-1; D remains unclear. Germline V gene lookup returns CDR1 DFQATT and CDR2 SNEGSKA (reference sequence). Trimming cost V 5 bases and J 5 bases, with 4 bases left between them. The CDR3 loop spans 10 amino acids.

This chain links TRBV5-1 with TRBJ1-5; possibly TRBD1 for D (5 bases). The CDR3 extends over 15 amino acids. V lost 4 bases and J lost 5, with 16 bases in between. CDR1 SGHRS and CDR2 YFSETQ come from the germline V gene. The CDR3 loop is CASSPNGQGYQPQHF. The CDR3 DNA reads TGCGCCAGCAGCCCGAACGGCCAGGGTTATCAGCCCCAGCATTTT.

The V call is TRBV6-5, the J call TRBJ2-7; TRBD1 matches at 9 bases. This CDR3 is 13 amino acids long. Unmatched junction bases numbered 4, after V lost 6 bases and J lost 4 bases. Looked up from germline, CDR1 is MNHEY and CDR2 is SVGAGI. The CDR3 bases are TGTGCCAGCAGCCGGGACAGGGTGTACGAGCAGTACTTC. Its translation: CASSRDRVYEQYF.

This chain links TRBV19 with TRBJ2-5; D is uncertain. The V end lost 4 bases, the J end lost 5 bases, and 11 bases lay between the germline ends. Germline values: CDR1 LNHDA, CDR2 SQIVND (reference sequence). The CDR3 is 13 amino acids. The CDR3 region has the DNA TGTGCCAGTAGTAAATATCATCGGGAGACCCAGTACTTC. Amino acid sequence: CASSKYHRETQYF. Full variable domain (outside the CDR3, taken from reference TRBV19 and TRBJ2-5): DGGITQSPKYLFRKEGQNVTLSCEQNLNHDAMYWYRQDPGQGLRLIYYSQIVNDFQKGDIAEGYSVSREKKESFPLTVTSAQKNPTAFYLCASSKYHRETQYFGPGTRLLVL.

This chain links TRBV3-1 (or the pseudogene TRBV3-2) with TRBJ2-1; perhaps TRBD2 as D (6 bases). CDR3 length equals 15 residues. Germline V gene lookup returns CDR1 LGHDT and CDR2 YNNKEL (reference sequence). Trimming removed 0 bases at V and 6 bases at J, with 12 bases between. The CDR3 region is CASSQEARGANEQFF. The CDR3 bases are TGTGCCAGCAGCCAAGAGGCCCGCGGGGCCAATGAGCAGTTCTTC.

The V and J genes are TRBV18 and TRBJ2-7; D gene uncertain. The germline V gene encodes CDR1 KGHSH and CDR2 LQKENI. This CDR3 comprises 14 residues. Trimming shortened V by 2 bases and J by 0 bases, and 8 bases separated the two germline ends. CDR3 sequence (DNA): TGTGCCAGCTCACCAATGCCGGGCTCCTACGAGCAGTACTTC. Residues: CASSPMPGSYEQYF.

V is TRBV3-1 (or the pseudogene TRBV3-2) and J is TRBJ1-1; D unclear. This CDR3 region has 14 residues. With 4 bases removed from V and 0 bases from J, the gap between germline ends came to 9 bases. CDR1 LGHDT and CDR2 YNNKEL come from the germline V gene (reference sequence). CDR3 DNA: TGTGCCAGCAGCCGGGCCGTCATGAACACTGAAGCTTTCTTT. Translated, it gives CASSRAVMNTEAFF.

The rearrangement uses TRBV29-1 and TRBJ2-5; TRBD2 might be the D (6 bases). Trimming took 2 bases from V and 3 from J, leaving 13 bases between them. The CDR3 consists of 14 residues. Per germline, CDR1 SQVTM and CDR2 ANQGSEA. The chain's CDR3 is CSVESAGKKETQYF. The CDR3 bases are TGCAGCGTTGAAAGTGCGGGGAAGAAAGAGACCCAGTACTTC.

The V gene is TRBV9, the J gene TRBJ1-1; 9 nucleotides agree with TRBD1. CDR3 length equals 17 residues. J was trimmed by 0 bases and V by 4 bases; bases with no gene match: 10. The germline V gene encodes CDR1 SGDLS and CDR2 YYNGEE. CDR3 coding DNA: TGTGCCAGCAGCTCCCCGGACAGGGGCAGGATGAACACTGAAGCTTTCTTT. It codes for CASSSPDRGRMNTEAFF.

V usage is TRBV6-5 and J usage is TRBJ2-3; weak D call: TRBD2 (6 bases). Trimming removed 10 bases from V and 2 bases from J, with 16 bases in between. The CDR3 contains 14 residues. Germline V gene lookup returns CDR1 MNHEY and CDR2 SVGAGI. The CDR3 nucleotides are TGTGCCACTTCCCGGGACTGGGACACAGATACGCAGTATTTT. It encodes CATSRDWDTDTQYF.

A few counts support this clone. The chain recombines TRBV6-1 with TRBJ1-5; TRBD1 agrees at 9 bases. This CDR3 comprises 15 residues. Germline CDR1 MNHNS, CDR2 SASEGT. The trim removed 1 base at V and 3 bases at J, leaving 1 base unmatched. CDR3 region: CASSEVQGANQPQHF. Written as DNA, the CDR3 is TGTGCCAGCAGTGAAGTACAGGGGGCCAATCAGCCCCAGCATTTT.

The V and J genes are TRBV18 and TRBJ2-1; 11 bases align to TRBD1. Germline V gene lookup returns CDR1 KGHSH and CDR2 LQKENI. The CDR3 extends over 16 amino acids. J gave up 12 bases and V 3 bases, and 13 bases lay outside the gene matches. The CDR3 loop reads CASSPGSTGTGGVQFF. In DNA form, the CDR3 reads TGTGCCAGCTCACCCGGTTCTACCGGGACAGGGGGAGTGCAGTTCTTC.

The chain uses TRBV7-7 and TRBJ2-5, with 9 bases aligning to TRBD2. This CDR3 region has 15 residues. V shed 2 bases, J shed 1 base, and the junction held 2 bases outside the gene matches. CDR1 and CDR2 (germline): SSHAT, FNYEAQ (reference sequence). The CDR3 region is CASSLTAGGQETQYF. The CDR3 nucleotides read TGTGCCAGCAGCTTAACAGCGGGGGGCCAAGAGACCCAGTACTTC.

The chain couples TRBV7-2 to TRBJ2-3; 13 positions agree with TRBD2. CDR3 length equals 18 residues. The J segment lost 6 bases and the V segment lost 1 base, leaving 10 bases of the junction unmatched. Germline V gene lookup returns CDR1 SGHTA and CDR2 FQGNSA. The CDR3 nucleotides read TGTGCCAGCAGCTTAGTATTAACTAGCGGGGGGGCCTACGATACGCAGTATTTT. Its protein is CASSLVLTSGGAYDTQYF.

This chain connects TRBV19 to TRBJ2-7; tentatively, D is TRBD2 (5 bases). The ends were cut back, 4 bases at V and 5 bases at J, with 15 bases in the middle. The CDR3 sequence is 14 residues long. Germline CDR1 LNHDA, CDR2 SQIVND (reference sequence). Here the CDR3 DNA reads TGTGCCAGTAGTACGGAACTAGAGTCCCACGAGCAGTACTTC. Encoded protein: CASSTELESHEQYF.

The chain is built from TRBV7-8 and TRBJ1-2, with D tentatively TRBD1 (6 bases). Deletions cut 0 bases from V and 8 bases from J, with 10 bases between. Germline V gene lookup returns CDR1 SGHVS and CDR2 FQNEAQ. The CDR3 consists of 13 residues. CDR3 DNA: TGTGCCAGCAGCTTAGCGGGACATCGGGGCTACACCTTC. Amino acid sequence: CASSLAGHRGYTF.

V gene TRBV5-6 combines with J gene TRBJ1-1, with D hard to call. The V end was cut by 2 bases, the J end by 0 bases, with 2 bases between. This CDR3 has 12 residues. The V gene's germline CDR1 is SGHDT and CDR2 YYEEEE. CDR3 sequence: CASSFMNTEAFF. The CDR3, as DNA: TGTGCCAGCAGCTTCATGAACACTGAAGCTTTCTTT. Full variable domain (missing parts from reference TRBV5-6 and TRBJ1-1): DAGVTQSPTHLIKTRGQQVTLRCSPKSGHDTVSWYQQALGQGPQFIFQYYEEEERQRGNFPDRFSGHQFPNYSSELNVNALLLGDSALYLCASSFMNTEAFFGQGTRLTVV.

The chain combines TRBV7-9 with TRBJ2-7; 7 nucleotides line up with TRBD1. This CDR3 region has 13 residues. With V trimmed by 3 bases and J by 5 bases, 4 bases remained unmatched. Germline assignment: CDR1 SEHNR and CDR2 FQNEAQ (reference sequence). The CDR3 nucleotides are TGTGCCAGCAGCTTCAGACAGGGAAACGAGCAGTACTTC. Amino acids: CASSFRQGNEQYF.

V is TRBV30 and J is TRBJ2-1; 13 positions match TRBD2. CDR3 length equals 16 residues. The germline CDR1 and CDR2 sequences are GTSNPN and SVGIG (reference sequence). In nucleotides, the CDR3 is TGTGCGGCGGGACTAGCGGGGTATAGGGCCTACAATGAGCAGTTCTTC. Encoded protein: CAAGLAGYRAYNEQFF.

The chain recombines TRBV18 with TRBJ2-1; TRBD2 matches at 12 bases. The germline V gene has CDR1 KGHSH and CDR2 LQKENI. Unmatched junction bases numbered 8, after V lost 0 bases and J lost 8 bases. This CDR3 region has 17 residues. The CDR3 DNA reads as TGTGCCAGCTCACCACCGGCTAGCGGGGGGGCTTCCCATGAGCAGTTCTTC. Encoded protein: CASSPPASGGASHEQFF.

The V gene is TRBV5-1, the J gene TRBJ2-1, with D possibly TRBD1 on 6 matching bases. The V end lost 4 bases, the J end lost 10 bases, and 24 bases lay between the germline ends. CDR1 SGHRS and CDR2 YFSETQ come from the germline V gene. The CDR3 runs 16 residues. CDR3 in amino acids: CASSLISLTLRGEQFF. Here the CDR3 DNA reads TGCGCCAGCAGCCTCATCTCCCTTACTTTGAGGGGGGAGCAGTTCTTC.

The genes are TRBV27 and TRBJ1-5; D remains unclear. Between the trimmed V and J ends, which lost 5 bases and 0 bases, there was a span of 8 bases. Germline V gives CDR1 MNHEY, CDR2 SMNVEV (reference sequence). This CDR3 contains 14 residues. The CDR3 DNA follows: TGTGCCAGCAGTCCACAGAATAGCAATCAGCCCCAGCATTTT. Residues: CASSPQNSNQPQHF.

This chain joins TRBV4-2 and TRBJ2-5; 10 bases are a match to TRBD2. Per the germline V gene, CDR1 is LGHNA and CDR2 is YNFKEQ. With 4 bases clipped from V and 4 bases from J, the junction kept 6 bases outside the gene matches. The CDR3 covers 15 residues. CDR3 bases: TGTGCCAGCAGCCTTAGCGGGGGGCAGGGAGAGACCCAGTACTTC. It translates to CASSLSGGQGETQYF.

CDR3 bases: TGTGCCAGTAGTATAGGAGAGGAGACCTACGAGCAGTACTTC. It yields the protein CASSIGEETYEQYF. This chain uses TRBV19 with TRBJ2-7, with unresolved D. Germline V gives CDR1 LNHDA, CDR2 SQIVND (reference sequence). The V and J ends lost 1 base and 2 bases respectively, with 9 bases between them. The CDR3 has 14 amino acids.

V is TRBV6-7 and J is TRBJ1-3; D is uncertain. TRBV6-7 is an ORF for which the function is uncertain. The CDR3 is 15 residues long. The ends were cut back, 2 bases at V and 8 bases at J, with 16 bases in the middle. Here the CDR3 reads CASSYPNPLRDTIYF. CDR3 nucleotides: TGTGCCAGCAGTTACCCCAACCCCCTCCGGGACACCATATATTTT.

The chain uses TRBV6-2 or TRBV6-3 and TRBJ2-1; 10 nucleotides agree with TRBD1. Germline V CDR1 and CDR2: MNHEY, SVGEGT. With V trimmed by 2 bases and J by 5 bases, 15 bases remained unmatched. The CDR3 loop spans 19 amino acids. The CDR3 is CASSYPGWGGTGVNNEQFF. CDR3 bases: TGTGCCAGCAGTTACCCCGGTTGGGGAGGGACAGGGGTGAACAATGAGCAGTTCTTC.

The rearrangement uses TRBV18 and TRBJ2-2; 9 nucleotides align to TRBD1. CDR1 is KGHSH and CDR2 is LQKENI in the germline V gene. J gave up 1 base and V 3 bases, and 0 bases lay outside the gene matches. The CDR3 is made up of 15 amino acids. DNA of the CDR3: TGTGCCAGCTCACCGGGACAGGGGAACACCGGGGAGCTGTTTTTT. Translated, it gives CASSPGQGNTGELFF.

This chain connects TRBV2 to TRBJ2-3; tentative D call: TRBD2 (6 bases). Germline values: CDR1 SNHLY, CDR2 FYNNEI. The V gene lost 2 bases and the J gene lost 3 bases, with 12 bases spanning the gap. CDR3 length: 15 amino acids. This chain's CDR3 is CASSESGVGTDTQYF. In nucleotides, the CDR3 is TGTGCCAGCAGTGAATCGGGGGTCGGTACAGATACGCAGTATTTT.

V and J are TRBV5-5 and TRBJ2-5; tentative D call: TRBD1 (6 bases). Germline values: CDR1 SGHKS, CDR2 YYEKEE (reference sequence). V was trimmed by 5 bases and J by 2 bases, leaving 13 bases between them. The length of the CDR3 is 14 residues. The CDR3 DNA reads TGTGCCAGCAGTCTGGACAGCGCTCAAGAGACCCAGTACTTC. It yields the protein CASSLDSAQETQYF.